Shown below are 9 T cell receptor beta chains from a single sample sequenced in a study of T cell responses to AZD1222 COVID-19 vaccine. Sequencing was performed with immunoSEQ multiplex PCR; in TCRdb, only in-frame clones are kept and a portion is missing. The sample lists approximately 110,000 clones; about 93% were seen once. Source: peripheral blood, taken on day 0 of AZD1222 vaccination. The receptor source for this set is an adult in good health.

The chain joins TRBV12-5 to TRBJ1-5; TRBD1 matches at 7 bases. Germline V CDR1 and CDR2: LGHNT, FRNRAP. The J segment lost 3 bases and the V segment lost 6 bases, leaving 8 bases of the junction unmatched. The CDR3 contains 15 residues. The DNA of the CDR3 is TGTGCTAGTGGCCTCTTGGACAGGTTCAATCAGCCCCAGCATTTT. This codes for CASGLLDRFNQPQHF.

The sample holds a few counts of this clone. The sample has other DNA sequences that encode this CDR3 too. This chain links TRBV9 with TRBJ1-2, with no clear D. CDR1 and CDR2 (germline): SGDLS, YYNGEE. Trimming stripped 0 bases from V and 5 bases from J, with 5 bases between. CDR3 length: 12 residues. The CDR3 coding sequence is TGTGCCAGCAGCGTAGGAGGGTATGGCTACACCTTC. It translates to CASSVGGYGYTF.

The genes are TRBV7-2 and TRBJ2-1, with 10 bases fitting TRBD1. With 5 bases clipped from V and 5 bases from J, the junction kept 9 bases outside the gene matches. Germline V gene lookup returns CDR1 SGHTA and CDR2 FQGNSA. The CDR3 spans 16 residues. CDR3 sequence: CASSLWFGTGDNEQFF. CDR3 bases: TGTGCCAGCAGCCTATGGTTCGGGACAGGGGACAATGAGCAGTTCTTC.

A word on this clone: One junction end does not reproduce the germline sequence, and a read error may be involved. This chain joins TRBV7-7 and TRBJ2-5; 12 bases fit TRBD2. CDR1 is SSHAT and CDR2 is FNYEAQ in the germline V gene (reference sequence). The CDR3 has 15 residues. The CDR3 loop reads CASSVTSGSQETQYF. The CDR3 nucleotides read TGTGCTAGCAGCGTGACTAGCGGGAGCCAAGAGACCCAGTACTTC.

This CDR3 is CSVSLVATNEKLFF. CDR3 sequence (DNA): TGCAGCGTTTCTTTAGTTGCAACTAATGAAAAACTGTTTTTT. The chain combines TRBV29-1 with TRBJ1-4, with D hard to call. The germline gives CDR1 SQVTM, CDR2 ANQGSEA. Trimming cost V 5 bases and J 0 bases, with 10 bases left between them. This CDR3 is 14 amino acids long.

The gene calls are TRBV10-3 and TRBJ1-2; perhaps TRBD1 as D (6 bases). CDR1 is ENHRY and CDR2 is SYGVKD in the germline V gene. V was clipped by 10 bases and J by 8 bases, with 20 bases between them. The CDR3 extends over 13 amino acids. CDR3 amino acids: CATNGGPEQGYTF. The CDR3 DNA reads TGTGCCACCAATGGGGGCCCCGAGCAGGGCTACACCTTC.

CDR3 sequence (DNA): TGTGCCAGCAGCCCCCGACTAGCCGGGGATACGCAGTATTTT. Encoded protein: CASSPRLAGDTQYF. The chain carries TRBV4-2 and TRBJ2-3; 7 positions match TRBD2. CDR1 and CDR2 from the germline V gene are LGHNA and YNFKEQ. The CDR3 length is 14 residues. Losses at the gene ends were 4 bases for V and 6 bases for J; bases not matched to a gene: 7.

This chain connects TRBV12-3 or TRBV12-4 to TRBJ1-3; D is unclear. V gave up 5 bases and J gave up 5 bases, with 10 bases separating them. The CDR3 is 13 residues long. CDR3 protein: CASSPGGRNTIYF. The CDR3 coding sequence is TGTGCCAGCAGTCCAGGTGGCCGAAACACCATATATTTT.

The chain uses TRBV10-2 and TRBJ1-1; D is possibly TRBD1 (5 bases). Germline CDR1 reads WSHSY; CDR2 reads SAAADI. This CDR3 contains 12 residues. Between the trimmed V and J ends, which lost 5 bases and 5 bases, there was a span of 9 bases. CDR3 sequence (DNA): TGCGCCAGCAGTCTAGGGGAGACTGAAGCTTTCTTT. Amino acids: CASSLGETEAFF.